This TCR beta chain appears in the sequencing data of a study of cytotoxic CD8 clonotypes in ibrutinib-treated CLL. V shed 6 bases and J 2 bases; nucleotides not matched to a gene: 7. From germline, CDR1 is SNHLY and CDR2 FYNNEI. This CDR3 is 15 amino acids long. As for this clone: Its antigen is not identified.

Produced via immunoSEQ multiplex PCR; TCRdb's table is partial and in-frame only. The repertoire has around 70,000 clones, 70% to 90% of them found once; the top ten carry about 39%. Findings and caveats of the study: Having risen at ibrutinib response, clonality had fallen back toward baseline by progression.

This sequence was found in a human donor with chronic lymphocytic leukemia. The sequencing here drew on PBMCs, taken after 24 months of ibrutinib treatment. The J gene is TRBJ2-1, the V gene TRBV2; 7 bases match TRBD2. The CDR3 protein is CASRASGIPYNEQFF. The CDR3 DNA reads as TGTGCCAGCAGGGCTAGCGGTATCCCCTACAATGAGCAGTTCTTC. The variable domain in full, completed from reference TRBV2 and TRBJ2-1, reads EPEVTQTPSHQVTQMGQEVILRCVPISNHLYFYWYRQILGQKVEFLVSFYNNEISEKSEIFDDQFSVERPDGSNFTLKIRSTKLEDSAMYFCASRASGIPYNEQFFGPGTRLTVL.